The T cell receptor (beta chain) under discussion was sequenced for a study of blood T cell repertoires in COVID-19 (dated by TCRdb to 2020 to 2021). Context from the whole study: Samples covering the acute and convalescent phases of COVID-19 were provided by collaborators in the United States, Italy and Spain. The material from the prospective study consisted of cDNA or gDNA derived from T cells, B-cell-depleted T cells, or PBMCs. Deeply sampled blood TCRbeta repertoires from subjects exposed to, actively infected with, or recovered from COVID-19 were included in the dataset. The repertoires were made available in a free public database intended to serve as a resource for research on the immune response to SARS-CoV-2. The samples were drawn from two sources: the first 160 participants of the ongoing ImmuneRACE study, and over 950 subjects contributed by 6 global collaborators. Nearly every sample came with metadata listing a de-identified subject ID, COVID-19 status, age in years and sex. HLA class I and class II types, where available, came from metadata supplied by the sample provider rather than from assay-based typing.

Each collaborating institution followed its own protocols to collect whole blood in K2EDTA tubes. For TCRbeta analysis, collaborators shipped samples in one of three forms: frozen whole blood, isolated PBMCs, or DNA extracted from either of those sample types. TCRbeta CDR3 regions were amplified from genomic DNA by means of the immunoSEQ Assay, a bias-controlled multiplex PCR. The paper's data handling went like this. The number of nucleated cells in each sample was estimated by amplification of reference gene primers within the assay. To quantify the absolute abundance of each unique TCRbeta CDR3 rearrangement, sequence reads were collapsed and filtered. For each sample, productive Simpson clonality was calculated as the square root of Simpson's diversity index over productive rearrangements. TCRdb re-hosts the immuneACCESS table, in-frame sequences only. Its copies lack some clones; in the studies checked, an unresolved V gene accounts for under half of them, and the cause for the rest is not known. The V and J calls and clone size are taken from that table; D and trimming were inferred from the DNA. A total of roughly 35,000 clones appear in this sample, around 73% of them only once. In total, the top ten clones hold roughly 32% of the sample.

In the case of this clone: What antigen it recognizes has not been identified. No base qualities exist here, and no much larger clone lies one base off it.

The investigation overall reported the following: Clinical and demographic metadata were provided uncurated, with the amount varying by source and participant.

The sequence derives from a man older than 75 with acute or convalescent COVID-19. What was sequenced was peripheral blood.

The nucleotide sequence is given as TGTGCCAGCGGAGGGGGCGGGGGGGCGCGTGAGCAGTTCTTC. Translated, it gives CASGGGGGAREQFF. The chain is encoded by TRBV19 joined to TRBJ2-1; 9 junctional bases match TRBD2. Via the germline V gene (reference sequence), CDR1 is LNHDA and CDR2 SQIVND. V trim: 9 bases; J trim: 9 bases; unmatched bases: 12. Its CDR3 holds 14 amino acids, cysteine through phenylalanine. The sequence is cut down to CDR3 DNA, 42 bases in frame from base 1.